This T cell receptor beta chain was sequenced for a study of blood T cell repertoires in COVID-19. V shed 5 bases and J shed 11 bases, with 24 bases lying between them. The germline V gene encodes CDR1 SGHVS and CDR2 FQNEAQ. The CDR3 extends over 15 amino acids. Libraries were prepared by immunoSEQ multiplex PCR; TCRdb keeps only in-frame clonotypes and omits some of them. This table has about 230,000 clones, approximately 80% appearing once. Material: peripheral blood. The chain is built from TRBV7-8 and TRBJ1-1; tentative D call: TRBD1 (5 bases). This TCR derives from a woman between 40 and 55 years old who had recovered from COVID-19. The CDR3 protein is CASSLIFRAPAGAFF. The CDR3 coding sequence is TGTGCCAGCAGCCTTATATTCCGGGCCCCGGCAGGGGCTTTCTTT.